Included here is one T cell receptor beta chain sequence, with context. What it recognizes is unknown. This record belongs to a study of T cells in localized non-small cell lung cancer. General study findings and limits: Within adjacent lung there appeared a median around 55 of the top 100 tumor clones. Adjacent uninvolved lung had the highest clonality, suggesting focused antigen responses.

The protocol was immunoSEQ multiplex PCR, while the TCRdb copy is restricted to in-frame clones and leaves out a portion. Of about 18,000 clones in the sample, roughly nine tenths were seen once. The clonotype was recovered from a woman aged 40 to 75 with stage I lung adenocarcinoma. This material consisted of peripheral blood, taken before any cancer treatment.

CDR3 amino acids: CASSEGTPNADTQYF. The CDR3, as DNA: TGCGCCAGCAGTGAGGGGACCCCTAACGCAGATACGCAGTATTTT. The chain carries TRBV10-1 and TRBJ2-3; possibly TRBD1 or TRBD2 for D (5 bases each). With 2 bases removed from V and 4 bases from J, the gap between germline ends came to 13 bases. Per germline, CDR1 WNHNN and CDR2 SYGVQD (reference sequence). The CDR3 contains 15 residues.